This T cell receptor (beta chain) was observed in a study of identical twins. Judged by abundance, this clonotype is medium-sized. TCRdb processed the 5' RACE reads anew with MiXCR; each CDR3 protein has one entry. Among about 730,000 distinct CDR3 sequences, approximately 22% were seen once, and the ten largest hold over 4%. The V segment lost 2 bases and the J segment 6 bases; nucleotides outside the gene matches: 3. This CDR3 has 13 amino acids. Germline V gene sequence: CDR1 DFQATT, CDR2 SNEGSKA (reference sequence). These same records also appear under a second study, on T cells expressing NK-cell markers. As reported in that work: Several experiments added an anti-gamma-delta TCR antibody to sort only alpha-beta TCR T cells.

This rearrangement joins TRBV20-1 to TRBJ2-1, with 8 bases identical to TRBD2. This TCR came from a woman aged 18-29 years in good health. Material: PBMCs. The chain's CDR3 is CSARRLAGNEQFF. In DNA form, the CDR3 reads TGCAGTGCTAGACGGCTAGCGGGCAATGAGCAGTTCTTC.